These 2 T cell receptor beta chains originate from one sample sequenced in a study of blood T cell repertoires in COVID-19. The method was immunoSEQ multiplex PCR; TCRdb's version includes in-frame clones alone and lacks a portion of them. The data contain under 300,000 clones, 80% to 85% of them singletons. Sequencing was done on a sample of peripheral blood. All receptors come from a woman aged 18-35 years with acute or convalescent COVID-19.

The chain uses TRBV19 and TRBJ1-5; tentatively, D is TRBD1 (5 bases). The V and J ends lost 5 bases and 6 bases respectively, with 14 bases between them. Germline loops: CDR1 LNHDA, CDR2 SQIVND (reference sequence). The CDR3 extends over 14 amino acids. CDR3 region: CASSVLGGSQPQHF. The CDR3 region has the DNA TGTGCCAGTAGTGTCCTGGGGGGATCTCAGCCCCAGCATTTT.

The chain links TRBV2 to TRBJ2-5, with 8 nucleotides matching TRBD2. CDR1 is SNHLY, CDR2 FYNNEI, per germline. With 6 bases clipped from V and 5 bases from J, the junction kept 8 bases outside the gene matches. This CDR3 comprises 14 residues. The CDR3 sequence is CASRGTSEGETQYF. The CDR3 coding sequence is TGTGCCAGCAGGGGGACTAGTGAGGGGGAGACCCAGTACTTC.